These 27 T cell receptor beta chains came from one sample sequenced in a study of blood T cell repertoires in COVID-19. Repertoires were generated with immunoSEQ multiplex PCR, while TCRdb's copy carries only in-frame clones and drops some. The table records approximately 140,000 clones, approximately 88% of them present only once. Sequencing used peripheral blood. These receptors were obtained from a man aged 70 or older with acute or convalescent COVID-19.

The V gene is TRBV9, the J gene TRBJ1-6; D remains ambiguous. Looked up from germline, CDR1 is SGDLS and CDR2 is YYNGEE. The CDR3 spans 14 residues. The ends were cut back, 3 bases at V and 4 bases at J, with 8 bases in the middle. The CDR3 spells CASSGLTYNSPLHF. As DNA, the CDR3 is TGTGCCAGCAGCGGTTTAACTTATAATTCACCCCTCCACTTT.

V gene TRBV20-1 combines with J gene TRBJ2-1; 10 bases are shared with TRBD2. Per the germline V gene, CDR1 is DFQATT and CDR2 is SNEGSKA (reference sequence). This CDR3 region has 14 residues. V gave up 3 bases and J gave up 7 bases; unmatched junction bases: 6. The CDR3 DNA follows: TGCAGTGCTAGTTCTAGCGGGAGTTTGAATGAGCAGTTCTTC. It yields the protein CSASSSGSLNEQFF.

The chain couples TRBV10-1 to TRBJ2-7; 8 positions match TRBD1. The CDR3 is 22 amino acids. Germline CDR1 and CDR2: WNHNN and SYGVQD (reference sequence). Trimming took 7 bases from V and 3 from J; bases not matched to a gene: 32. CDR3 loop: CASTKGPPRQGHFRSVFYEQYF. Here the CDR3 DNA reads TGCGCCAGCACCAAAGGACCACCCAGACAGGGGCATTTCCGAAGTGTTTTCTACGAGCAGTACTTC.

The CDR3 DNA reads as TGTGCCAGCAGTTTAAGAACAGCCGAGCAGTACTTC. Its protein product is CASSLRTAEQYF. V and J are TRBV28 and TRBJ2-7, with unresolved D. CDR3 length: 12 residues. Germline V CDR1 and CDR2: MDHEN, SYDVKM. V dropped 2 bases and J dropped 6 bases, with 8 bases sitting between them.

This clone was seen once. V gene TRBV19 combines with J gene TRBJ2-1; tentatively, D is TRBD2 (6 bases). The CDR3 loop spans 14 amino acids. From germline, CDR1 is LNHDA and CDR2 SQIVND (reference sequence). V dropped 7 bases and J dropped 9 bases, with 19 bases sitting between them. The DNA for the CDR3 is TGTGCCAGTATTGGGGTTGCGGGATCGGGTGAGCAGTTCTTC. It yields the protein CASIGVAGSGEQFF.

V gene TRBV11-1 combines with J gene TRBJ2-7; D possibly corresponds to TRBD2 (5 bases). Trimming pared 2 bases from V and 0 bases from J, leaving 14 bases between. The CDR3 sequence is 16 residues long. The V gene's germline CDR1 is SGHAT and CDR2 FQDESV (reference sequence). The CDR3 spells CASSLRGHTSSYEQYF. The CDR3 DNA reads TGTGCCAGCAGCTTACGAGGGCATACCAGCTCCTACGAGCAGTACTTC.

This clone was picked up one time. The chain is built from TRBV7-2 and TRBJ1-6; D gene uncertain. V gave up 3 bases and J gave up 8 bases, with 11 bases separating them. The CDR3 is 14 amino acids. Per germline, CDR1 SGHTA and CDR2 FQGNSA. The CDR3 loop is CASSFLPRDSPLHF. The CDR3 DNA follows: TGTGCCAGCAGCTTCCTTCCACGGGATTCACCCCTCCACTTT. The full variable domain, completed using reference TRBV7-2 and TRBJ1-6, is GAGVSQSPSNKVTEKGKDVELRCDPISGHTALYWYRQSLGQGLEFLIYFQGNSAPDKSGLPSDRFSAERTGGSVSTLTIQRTQQEDSAVYLCASSFLPRDSPLHFGNGTRLTVT.

This chain joins TRBV5-1 and TRBJ2-3, with D possibly TRBD2 on 5 matching bases. V lost 1 base to trimming and J lost 5 bases, with 17 bases between them. The CDR3 consists of 16 residues. Germline CDR1 SGHRS, CDR2 YFSETQ. CDR3 DNA: TGCGCCAGCAGCTTGATCGGCACAAGCCGGGGAGATACGCAGTATTTT. It specifies CASSLIGTSRGDTQYF.

The gene calls are TRBV20-1 and TRBJ1-4; D not resolved. This CDR3 contains 11 residues. V shed 3 bases and J shed 10 bases, with 9 bases lying between them. Germline-derived CDR1 and CDR2 are DFQATT and SNEGSKA (reference sequence). CDR3 sequence (DNA): TGCAGTGCTAGCCGGGAGGGAAAACTGTTTTTT. Translated, it gives CSASREGKLFF.

The rearrangement uses TRBV2 and TRBJ2-1; TRBD2 matches 13 bases. The CDR3 sequence is 17 residues long. V dropped 2 bases and J dropped 7; count of bases not matched to a gene: 8. CDR1 is SNHLY and CDR2 is FYNNEI in the germline V gene. CDR3 loop: CASSERLGTSGINEQFF. DNA for the CDR3: TGTGCCAGCAGTGAACGCCTTGGGACTAGCGGGATTAATGAGCAGTTCTTC.

This clone was counted only a few times. The rearrangement links TRBV5-6 to TRBJ1-2; tentatively, D is TRBD1 (5 bases). The CDR3 totals 13 residues. Germline V CDR1 and CDR2: SGHDT, YYEEEE. The ends were cut back, 3 bases at V and 8 bases at J, with 14 bases in the middle. Here the CDR3 reads CASSYGTEDGYTF. CDR3 DNA: TGTGCCAGCAGCTACGGGACTGAGGACGGCTACACCTTC.

The CDR3 reads CASSLWRVSGELFF. The CDR3 DNA is TGTGCCAGCAGTTTATGGCGGGTCTCCGGGGAGCTGTTTTTT. The chain employs TRBV28 and TRBJ2-2; tentative D call: TRBD2 (5 bases). There are 14 residues in the CDR3. V dropped 0 bases and J dropped 6 bases, with 8 bases sitting between them. Germline assignment: CDR1 MDHEN and CDR2 SYDVKM.

This chain links TRBV11-3 with TRBJ1-1; weak D call: TRBD1 (6 bases). The V gene's germline CDR1 is SGHNT and CDR2 YENEEA. With 5 bases removed from V and 2 bases from J, the gap between germline ends came to 12 bases. The CDR3 sequence is 14 residues long. In DNA, the CDR3 is TGTGCCAGCAGCCCGGGGGGCACTAACACTGAAGCTTTCTTT. This encodes CASSPGGTNTEAFF.

The chain combines TRBV7-9 with TRBJ1-1, with 8 positions matching TRBD1. Trimming took 5 bases from V and 1 from J; bases not matched to a gene: 3. Germline V gene data show CDR1 as SEHNR and CDR2 as FQNEAQ (reference sequence). The CDR3 consists of 14 residues. The chain's CDR3 is CASSLGQGNTEAFF. DNA for the CDR3: TGTGCCAGCAGCCTAGGACAGGGGAACACTGAAGCTTTCTTT.

This sequence joins TRBV5-1 and TRBJ1-6; D is unclear. CDR3 size: 14 residues. Germline CDR1 is SGHRS and CDR2 is YFSETQ. V was trimmed by 1 base and J by 4 bases, leaving 6 bases between them. The CDR3 DNA follows: TGCGCCAGCAGCTTGAACGGGTATAATTCACCCCTCCACTTT. This sequence encodes CASSLNGYNSPLHF.

The chain combines TRBV19 with TRBJ2-1; a possible D gene is TRBD2 (6 bases). From germline, CDR1 is LNHDA and CDR2 SQIVND (reference sequence). The length of the CDR3 is 12 residues. Trimming took 5 bases from V and 12 from J, leaving 14 bases between them. CDR3 nucleotide sequence: TGTGCCAGTAGTGTGAGCTGGGGGGTGCAGTTCTTC. Translated: CASSVSWGVQFF.

This sequence joins TRBV6-1 and TRBJ2-2; D might be TRBD2 (6 bases). The CDR3 consists of 15 residues. V lost 2 bases, J lost 9 bases, and 16 bases lay in between. Germline V gene data show CDR1 as MNHNS and CDR2 as SASEGT. CDR3 in amino acids: CASSELIAVGRELFF. The CDR3 DNA reads TGTGCCAGCAGTGAACTTATAGCGGTCGGGAGGGAGCTGTTTTTT.

The chain recombines TRBV9 with TRBJ2-6, with TRBD1 identical over 7 bases. The CDR3 length is 16 residues. In germline, CDR1 is SGDLS, CDR2 YYNGEE. J gave up 1 base and V 2 bases, and 3 bases lay outside the gene matches. In nucleotides, the CDR3 is TGTGCCAGCAGCGTTGGGACAGCTTCTGGGGCCAACGTCCTGACTTTC. It translates to CASSVGTASGANVLTF.

This clone came up once. This rearrangement joins TRBV10-3 to TRBJ2-7, with 9 bases fitting TRBD2. V was clipped by 1 base and J by 5 bases; unmatched bases: 6. Germline loops: CDR1 ENHRY, CDR2 SYGVKD. The CDR3 has 15 amino acids. CDR3 DNA: TGTGCCATCAGTGAGTTCTGGACTAGCGTACACGAGCAGTACTTC. Protein sequence: CAISEFWTSVHEQYF.

The CDR3 here is CASSERQGGNTIYF. CDR3 DNA: TGTGCCAGCAGCGAGAGACAGGGCGGAAACACCATATATTTT. The J gene is TRBJ1-3, the V gene TRBV5-4; TRBD1 matches 7 bases. The CDR3 sequence is 14 residues long. V lost 4 bases, J lost 4 bases, and 5 bases stayed unmatched. Germline V gene sequence: CDR1 SGHNT, CDR2 YYREEE (reference sequence). The full variable domain, rest sourced from reference TRBV5-4 and TRBJ1-3, is ETGVTQSPTHLIKTRGQQVTLRCSSQSGHNTVSWYQQALGQGPQFIFQYYREEENGRGNFPPRFSGLQFPNYSSELNVNALELDDSALYLCASSERQGGNTIYFGEGSWLTVV.

This chain joins TRBV5-1 and TRBJ1-2; 9 bases match TRBD1. The CDR3 runs to 15 residues. The germline V gene encodes CDR1 SGHRS and CDR2 YFSETQ. With 5 bases clipped from V and 0 bases from J, the junction kept 5 bases outside the gene matches. The CDR3 DNA is TGCGCCAGCAGATCCGGGACAGGGTCTAACTATGGCTACACCTTC. It is translated as CASRSGTGSNYGYTF.

The CDR3 sequence: CASSLVAGTIQETQYF. Here the CDR3 DNA reads TGTGCCAGCAGCTTAGTAGCGGGGACCATCCAAGAGACCCAGTACTTC. J is TRBJ2-5 and V is TRBV13; 8 positions agree with TRBD2. J lost 1 base, V lost 1 base, and 5 bases had no gene match. The CDR3 sequence is 16 residues long. Per the germline V gene, CDR1 is PRHDT and CDR2 is FYEKMQ (reference sequence).

This clone has more than one count but fewer than ten. This specimen includes other DNA sequences encoding the same CDR3. The chain uses TRBV2 and TRBJ1-5; D possibly corresponds to TRBD1 (6 bases). This CDR3 region has 14 residues. The germline CDR1 and CDR2 sequences are SNHLY and FYNNEI. V was cut by 6 bases and J by 0 bases, with 9 bases left in between. The CDR3 spells CASRQGNSNQPQHF. CDR3 nucleotide sequence: TGTGCCAGCAGACAGGGCAATAGCAATCAGCCCCAGCATTTT.

The chain employs TRBV5-1 and TRBJ2-7, with D perhaps matching TRBD1 (6 bases). Trimming removed 3 bases from V and 3 bases from J, with 16 bases in between. The CDR3 runs 15 residues. Per the germline V gene, CDR1 is SGHRS and CDR2 is YFSETQ. The CDR3 spells CASSWSGTLDYEQYF. Written as DNA, the CDR3 is TGCGCCAGCAGCTGGTCCGGGACACTCGACTACGAGCAGTACTTC.

The V call is TRBV6-5, the J call TRBJ1-1; TRBD1 agrees at 8 bases. Losses at the gene ends were 2 bases for V and 3 bases for J; bases not matched to a gene: 8. In germline, CDR1 is MNHEY, CDR2 SVGAGI. This CDR3 spans 16 amino acids. CDR3 nucleotide sequence: TGTGCCAGCAGTTACGCGGCAGGGGGCTGGCACACTGAAGCTTTCTTT. Translation gives CASSYAAGGWHTEAFF.

The V gene is TRBV29-1, the J gene TRBJ1-5; 10 nucleotides align to TRBD1. The J segment lost 7 bases and the V segment lost 6 bases, leaving 3 bases of the junction unmatched. From germline, CDR1 is SQVTM and CDR2 ANQGSEA. CDR3 length: 12 amino acids. As DNA, the CDR3 is TGCAGCGTGGGACAGGGGAGCCAGCCCCAGCATTTT. Residues: CSVGQGSQPQHF.

This clone came up once. The genes are TRBV6-6 and TRBJ1-4, with D maybe TRBD1 (5 bases). The CDR3 extends over 14 amino acids. The V end was cut by 5 bases, the J end by 5 bases, with 12 bases between. Germline-derived CDR1 and CDR2 are MNHNY and SVGAGI (reference sequence). In nucleotides, the CDR3 is TGTGCCAGCAGTGGAGACAGTGGAAATGAAAAACTGTTTTTT. Translation: CASSGDSGNEKLFF.